Sequencing of this T cell receptor (beta chain) was carried out in a study of OX40 agonist ivuxolimab in advanced cancers. Concerning the study at large: Ivuxolimab, which targeted the costimulatory receptor OX40 (CD134), was an agonistic, fully human IgG2 monoclonal antibody. Intravenous ivuxolimab was administered to patients every 2 weeks at six dose levels: 0.01, 0.1, 0.3, 1.5, 3 and 10 mg/kg. Of the approximately 53 patients in dose escalation, approximately 20 had hepatocellular carcinoma, around 15 had melanoma, 9 had renal cell carcinoma and 9 had head and neck cancer. In the dose-escalation cohort, roughly 80% of patients were male, and the mean age was approximately 60 years, with a range of roughly 23 to 85. Prior anti-PD-1, anti-PD-L1 or anti-CTLA-4 therapy was permitted, and checkpoint inhibitors had been received by under 50% of dose-escalation patients. Three dose-escalation patients achieved partial responses, one with hepatocellular carcinoma and two with cutaneous melanoma. Peripheral TCRbeta sequencing aimed to test whether ivuxolimab altered TCR sequence diversity and caused clonal T-cell expansion. The paper covers the monotherapy dose-escalation part of the phase I ivuxolimab trial, which included N of about 51 patients. What the work shows at the level of the full study, not this receptor alone: After ivuxolimab, more expanded clones were found on average in CD8+ T cells than in CD4+ T cells. At doses of 0.1 to 3.0 mg/kg, clonal expansion of both CD4+ and CD8+ blood T cells was observed from baseline to week 6. Low levels of normalized T-cell clonal expansion were also seen in some patients who did not respond. Which antigens the clonally expanded peripheral T cells were specific for was not determined. In partial responders in the 0.1-3.0 mg/kg groups, normalized peripheral clonal expansion was found to be among the lowest, especially among CD8+ T cells.

To sequence the TCRbeta CDR3 region, genomic DNA was isolated from the sorted cells. TCRbeta CDR3 regions were sequenced using the immunoSEQ Assay. The clones in this table, taken by TCRdb from immuneACCESS, are in-frame only. Not every clone is retained; where verified, under half of the shortfall comes from an unresolved V gene, and the cause of the rest is unknown. This sample gives about 73,000 clones in total; around 80% of them show up just once. Approximately 2.4% of the sample lies in the top ten. The trial excluded patients who had a history of autoimmune disease or who were on systemic immunosuppression. In every dose cohort, peripheral blood was drawn for TCR sequencing at baseline, cycle 4 day 1, and cycle 7 day 1. The samples were drawn from a first-in-human, open-label, multicenter phase I dose-escalation trial of ivuxolimab. The trial enrolled adults with locally advanced or metastatic head and neck squamous cell, hepatocellular, melanoma or renal cell carcinoma. CD4+ and CD8+ T cells were sorted separately from peripheral blood before TCR sequencing.

V is shortened by 0 bases, J by 10 bases, and the region joining them spans 10 bases. The CDR3 contains 13 residues, cysteine and phenylalanine counted. The CDR3 DNA has 39 bases and is translated from base 1. Based on the germline V gene, the CDR1 and CDR2 sequences are SGHAT and FQNNGV. Turning to this clone: The antigen it recognizes is unknown. No much larger clone exists at a distance of one base, and base qualities are not known.

The sample here was CD4+ or CD8+ T cells sorted from blood, taken in a trial of the OX40 agonist ivuxolimab. The sequence is built from TRBV11-2 and TRBJ2-1; the D gene is possibly TRBD1, with 5 bases matching. The clonotype comes from an adult with an advanced solid tumor such as melanoma, head and neck, liver or kidney cancer. The CDR3 region has the sequence CASSLESAGEQFF. The DNA sequence is as follows: TGTGCCAGCAGCTTAGAGTCGGCAGGGGAGCAGTTCTTC.